This paragraph reports one T cell receptor beta chain. The sample comes from a study of blood T cell repertoires in COVID-19. Study-wide background: Sites across the United States, Italy and Spain contributed samples from acute and convalescent COVID-19. PBMCs, B-cell-depleted T cells, or T cells provided the cDNA or gDNA that made up the material.

Under the authors' procedure: By means of reference gene primer amplification, nucleated cell counts were estimated. Assay: immunoSEQ multiplex PCR; the TCRdb copy retains only in-frame clones and omits some. That table is the source of V, J and clone size, and D and trimming were worked out from the DNA. Among about 150,000 clones listed, approximately 92% were seen once. Sequencing used peripheral blood. This clonotype was sampled from a woman between 35 and 50 years old with acute or convalescent COVID-19.

This CDR3 reads CASSGVDDTQYF. CDR3 nucleotides: TGTGCCAGCAGTGGAGTCGATGATACGCAGTATTTT. The rearrangement links TRBV2 to TRBJ2-3; D uncertain. The V gene lost 4 bases and the J gene lost 6 bases, with 8 bases spanning the gap. The CDR3 loop spans 12 amino acids. Germline V gene lookup returns CDR1 SNHLY and CDR2 FYNNEI.